This TCR beta chain was identified during a study of cytomegalovirus exposure and HLA in healthy donors. CDR3 length: 17 amino acids. Primers included in the PCR were 60 Vbeta and 13 Jbeta primers. Original processing methods: As a later analysis found, there were tens of millions of unique TCR beta chains, of which around 9.9 million were shared. TCRdb keeps only in-frame clones here, not all; method: immunoSEQ multiplex PCR. D and trimming were read from the DNA, whereas the V and J calls and clone size are those reported in that table. The sample holds roughly 130,000 clones, roughly two thirds seen once. Regarding this clone: What it recognizes is unknown.

Study-level points and caveats: Presence/absence comparisons presumed near-even sequencing depth among donors.

This sequence joins TRBV21-1 and TRBJ1-2; TRBD1 is the table's D call, not checked against the DNA. TRBV21-1 is classified as a pseudogene. Material: PBMCs. The origin of this receptor is a young man in good health and CMV-seropositive. The DNA of the CDR3 is TGTGCCAGCAGACTACGGACCGGGACAGGGATTACGAGTGGCTACACCTTC. It is translated as CASRLRTGTGITSGYTF.